This entry concerns a single TCR beta chain. The sample comes from a study of blood T cell repertoires in COVID-19. Measured with immunoSEQ multiplex PCR; TCRdb has only the in-frame clones, and not every one. The table records a few hundred thousand clones, around 86% of them present only once. The material sequenced was peripheral blood. This TCR was sampled from a woman aged 70-85 years with active or convalescent COVID-19.

The CDR3 DNA reads TGTGCCAGCAGCCTCGACAGGGGTAACTATGGCTACACCTTC. Protein: CASSLDRGNYGYTF. The chain links TRBV7-2 to TRBJ1-2, with TRBD1 identical over 8 bases. Germline-derived CDR1 and CDR2 are SGHTA and FQGNSA. The V gene end was trimmed by 5 bases and the J gene end by 1 base; junction bases not matched to a gene: 3. The CDR3 sequence is 14 residues long.